Shown below are 29 T cell receptor beta chains from a single sample sequenced in a study of technical replicates of blood from several donors. Only in-frame clones appear in the TCRdb table, and some are missing; sequencing was by immunoSEQ multiplex PCR. In the table there are 55,000 to 75,000 clones, 91% of which are singletons. The sequencing input was PBMCs. These receptors were collected from a human donor in good health. Some clones in this sample may be carry-over from other donors' samples.

This rearrangement joins TRBV9 to TRBJ2-2, with 10 bases lining up with TRBD2. The CDR3 spans 16 residues. Germline lookup yields CDR1 SGDLS and CDR2 YYNGEE. The V segment lost 0 bases and the J segment 4 bases; nucleotides outside the gene matches: 3. The CDR3 nucleotides read TGTGCCAGCAGCGTAGGCCCTAGCGGGAGCACCGGGGAGCTGTTTTTT. Translating gives CASSVGPSGSTGELFF.

The V gene is TRBV13, the J gene TRBJ1-4, with D unclear. The CDR3 length is 15 residues. The ends were cut back, 5 bases at V and 8 bases at J, with 18 bases in the middle. The germline V gene encodes CDR1 PRHDT and CDR2 FYEKMQ (reference sequence). The CDR3 here is CASSQQRAGEEKLFF. CDR3 bases: TGTGCCAGCAGCCAACAAAGGGCCGGGGAGGAAAAACTGTTTTTT.

The chain couples TRBV19 to TRBJ2-1, with 8 positions matching TRBD2. Germline V gives CDR1 LNHDA, CDR2 SQIVND (reference sequence). This CDR3 has 18 residues. V lost 10 bases and J lost 1; bases outside the gene matches: 18. Here the CDR3 reads CATSSLGAGEGSYNEQFF. The CDR3 DNA is TGTGCCACCTCAAGCTTGGGAGCGGGAGAGGGGTCCTACAATGAGCAGTTCTTC.

The CDR3 bases are TGTGCCAGCAGCAACAGACTAGCGGGAGGTCAGAATGAGCAGTTCTTC. It translates to CASSNRLAGGQNEQFF. This chain links TRBV7-9 with TRBJ2-1; 13 bases align to TRBD2. This CDR3 is 16 amino acids long. V lost 5 bases to trimming and J lost 7 bases; unmatched junction nucleotides: 8. Germline loops: CDR1 SEHNR, CDR2 FQNEAQ (reference sequence).

The V call is TRBV7-8, the J call TRBJ1-1; 8 nucleotides agree with TRBD1. Germline V gene sequence: CDR1 SGHVS, CDR2 FQNEAQ. With 4 bases clipped from V and 0 bases from J, the junction kept 1 base outside the gene matches. The CDR3 has 14 amino acids. The CDR3 sequence is CASSSTGVNTEAFF. The CDR3 DNA follows: TGTGCCAGCAGCTCGACAGGGGTGAACACTGAAGCTTTCTTT.

This rearrangement joins TRBV2 to TRBJ1-4, with D possibly TRBD1 on 6 matching bases. The CDR3 consists of 13 residues. V was cut by 4 bases and J by 10 bases, with 13 bases left in between. Looked up from germline, CDR1 is SNHLY and CDR2 is FYNNEI. For the CDR3, the DNA is TGTGCCAGCAGTGGACGGACAGTGGGAAAACTGTTTTTT. Its protein product is CASSGRTVGKLFF.

The genes are TRBV4-1 and TRBJ2-5, with 12 bases fitting TRBD1. J lost 2 bases, V lost 6 bases, and 10 bases had no gene match. The germline CDR1 and CDR2 sequences are MGHRA and YSYEKL. The CDR3 covers 17 residues. In nucleotides, the CDR3 is TGCGCCAGCAGTCTCCGTGGGACAGGGGGCCTACAAGAGACCCAGTACTTC. Translation gives CASSLRGTGGLQETQYF.

This clone appeared once. The chain carries TRBV2 and TRBJ1-2; 9 bases align to TRBD1. Trimming cost V 4 bases and J 7 bases; bases outside gene matches: 4. This CDR3 has 13 amino acids. The germline CDR1 and CDR2 sequences are SNHLY and FYNNEI. This CDR3 reads CASSADRGGGYTF. The CDR3 coding sequence is TGTGCCAGCAGTGCGGACAGGGGAGGTGGCTACACCTTC.

The chain uses TRBV7-8 and TRBJ2-5; D is ambiguous. Trimming removed 3 bases at V and 3 bases at J, with 11 bases between. This CDR3 is built from 14 residues. The V gene's germline CDR1 is SGHVS and CDR2 FQNEAQ. The CDR3 loop reads CASSFNLAEETQYF. CDR3 in DNA: TGTGCCAGCAGCTTTAATTTAGCAGAAGAGACCCAGTACTTC. The variable domain in full, with the rest retrieved from reference TRBV7-8 and TRBJ2-5, is GAGVSQSPRYKVAKRGQDVALRCDPISGHVSLFWYQQALGQGPEFLTYFQNEAQLDKSGLPSDRFFAERPEGSVSTLKIQRTQQEDSAVYLCASSFNLAEETQYFGPGTRLLVL.

The gene calls are TRBV19 and TRBJ2-1; D is unresolved. The CDR3 consists of 11 residues. Looked up from germline, CDR1 is LNHDA and CDR2 is SQIVND (reference sequence). V was clipped by 1 base and J by 10 bases, with 5 bases between them. The CDR3 spells CASSIALEQFF. In nucleotides, the CDR3 is TGTGCCAGTAGTATAGCCTTAGAGCAGTTCTTC.

The J gene is TRBJ2-2, the V gene TRBV11-2, with 8 bases that match TRBD1. Per the germline V gene, CDR1 is SGHAT and CDR2 is FQNNGV. The CDR3 covers 16 residues. The J segment lost 0 bases and the V segment lost 6 bases, leaving 6 bases of the junction unmatched. CDR3 coding DNA: TGTGCCAGCAGACCACCGGGACAGGCGAACACCGGGGAGCTGTTTTTT. Protein sequence: CASRPPGQANTGELFF.

The CDR3 sequence is CSVTGMDIQYF. The CDR3 DNA is TGCAGCGTAACAGGGATGGACATTCAGTACTTC. The rearrangement links TRBV29-1 to TRBJ2-4; TRBD1 is a possible D gene (6 bases). V was clipped by 6 bases and J by 8 bases, with 11 bases between them. The CDR3 loop spans 11 amino acids. Germline V lookup: CDR1 SQVTM, CDR2 ANQGSEA. Together with reference TRBV29-1 and TRBJ2-4, the CDR3 gives the full variable domain: SAVISQKPSRDICQRGTSLTIQCQVDSQVTMMFWYRQQPGQSLTLIATANQGSEATYESGFVIDKFPISRPNLTFSTLTVSNMSPEDSSIYLCSVTGMDIQYFGAGTRLSVL.

The genes are TRBV4-1 and TRBJ2-7, with 8 bases aligning to TRBD2. Unmatched junction bases numbered 12, after V lost 1 base and J lost 7 bases. Germline CDR1 reads MGHRA; CDR2 reads YSYEKL. The CDR3 loop spans 16 amino acids. CDR3 protein: CASSQGRLALPGEQYF. The CDR3 DNA is TGCGCCAGCAGCCAAGGTCGACTAGCGCTTCCGGGTGAGCAGTACTTC.

V and J are TRBV7-6 and TRBJ2-2; D ambiguous. This CDR3 region has 14 residues. Germline CDR1 reads SGHVS; CDR2 reads FNYEAQ. Trimming removed 5 bases at V and 0 bases at J, with 7 bases between. CDR3 sequence reads: CASSRLANTGELFF. CDR3 nucleotide sequence: TGTGCCAGCAGCCGTCTCGCGAACACCGGGGAGCTGTTTTTT.

The chain links TRBV10-3 to TRBJ2-3; 11 bases match TRBD2. The CDR3 totals 16 residues. Germline V gene data show CDR1 as ENHRY and CDR2 as SYGVKD. With V trimmed by 6 bases and J by 1 base, 6 bases remained unmatched. CDR3 protein: CAISPLAGGRTDTQYF. The DNA for the CDR3 is TGTGCCATCAGCCCGTTAGCGGGAGGGCGCACAGATACGCAGTATTTT.

This clone was detected once. This chain's CDR3 is CASSRTSGEGETQYF. The DNA for the CDR3 is TGTGCCAGCAGCCGGACTAGCGGTGAGGGAGAGACCCAGTACTTC. V gene TRBV11-2 combines with J gene TRBJ2-5; 10 bases fit TRBD2. The CDR3 is made up of 15 amino acids. Germline CDR1 reads SGHAT; CDR2 reads FQNNGV. The V segment lost 5 bases and the J segment 4 bases; nucleotides outside the gene matches: 7.

The chain joins TRBV7-9 to TRBJ2-1; D possibly corresponds to TRBD1 (5 bases). The germline gives CDR1 SEHNR, CDR2 FQNEAQ (reference sequence). CDR3 length: 10 amino acids. Deletions cut 8 bases from V and 15 bases from J, with 14 bases between. This CDR3 is CASYQGALFF. Here the CDR3 DNA reads TGTGCCAGCTACCAGGGCGCCTTGTTCTTC.

The chain recombines TRBV7-6 with TRBJ2-7; 8 nucleotides match TRBD1. The trim removed 5 bases at V and 5 bases at J, leaving 8 bases unmatched. The length of the CDR3 is 14 residues. The germline gives CDR1 SGHVS, CDR2 FNYEAQ. The CDR3 reads CASSPRTGSHEQYF. CDR3 bases: TGTGCCAGCAGCCCCCGGACAGGGTCCCACGAGCAGTACTTC.

The chain carries TRBV13 and TRBJ2-2; tentatively, D is TRBD1 (6 bases). The ends were cut back, 3 bases at V and 1 base at J, with 12 bases in the middle. This CDR3 comprises 16 residues. CDR1 is PRHDT, CDR2 FYEKMQ, per germline (reference sequence). The CDR3: CASSFEQGQNTGELFF. The DNA of the CDR3 is TGTGCCAGCAGCTTTGAACAGGGCCAGAACACCGGGGAGCTGTTTTTT.

This clone occurred once. The rearrangement uses TRBV7-3 and TRBJ2-5, with 9 nucleotides matching TRBD2. The V segment lost 5 bases and the J segment 5 bases; nucleotides outside the gene matches: 12. The CDR3 loop spans 16 amino acids. Germline V gene data show CDR1 as SGHTA and CDR2 as FQGTGA. As DNA, the CDR3 is TGTGCCAGCAGCCCATTTGGTAGCGGGGGCGGCGAGACCCAGTACTTC. Its protein is CASSPFGSGGGETQYF.

The gene calls are TRBV7-2 and TRBJ2-1; TRBD1 matches at 10 bases. This CDR3 has 16 residues. CDR1 SGHTA and CDR2 FQGNSA come from the germline V gene. V lost 5 bases and J lost 3; bases outside the gene matches: 7. The CDR3 bases are TGTGCCAGCAGCCTCACCGGGACAGGGGACTACAATGAGCAGTTCTTC. It yields the protein CASSLTGTGDYNEQFF.

The J gene is TRBJ2-1, the V gene TRBV7-6; 12 bases match TRBD2. Trimming cost V 5 bases and J 5 bases; bases outside gene matches: 1. Germline CDR1 is SGHVS and CDR2 is FNYEAQ. The CDR3 sequence is 14 residues long. The CDR3 sequence: CASSRTSGDNEQFF. The CDR3 DNA follows: TGTGCCAGCAGCCGGACTAGCGGGGACAATGAGCAGTTCTTC.

CDR3: CASSIEASDEQYF. The CDR3 coding sequence is TGTGCCAGCAGCATCGAGGCCTCTGACGAGCAGTACTTC. This chain uses TRBV12-1 with TRBJ2-7; the table's TRBD2 call for D was not verified on the DNA. TRBV12-1 is classified as a pseudogene. The CDR3 contains 13 residues.

This clone was counted a single time. The chain carries TRBV4-3 and TRBJ1-1; D uncertain. The ends were cut back, 0 bases at V and 1 base at J, with 6 bases in the middle. CDR1 and CDR2 (germline): LGHNA, YSLEER. This CDR3 spans 14 amino acids. The CDR3 DNA is TGCGCCAGCAGCCAAGATATGGCGAACACTGAAGCTTTCTTT. Its protein is CASSQDMANTEAFF.

This chain's CDR3 is CATWDTSGRYGGELFF. For the CDR3, the DNA is TGTGCCACCTGGGATACTAGCGGGAGATATGGCGGGGAGCTGTTTTTT. The chain joins TRBV10-3 to TRBJ2-2, with 11 positions matching TRBD2. Looked up from germline, CDR1 is ENHRY and CDR2 is SYGVKD. J lost 7 bases, V lost 10 bases, and 14 bases had no gene match. The CDR3 totals 16 residues.

The V gene is TRBV5-6, the J gene TRBJ1-2; D possibly corresponds to TRBD1 (5 bases). Trimming removed 0 bases at V and 5 bases at J, with 17 bases between. The CDR3 spans 16 residues. Germline CDR1 and CDR2: SGHDT and YYEEEE. The CDR3 nucleotides read TGTGCCAGCAGCTTGGGGGGCGGGGGATTATTGTATGGCTACACCTTC. Translated, it gives CASSLGGGGLLYGYTF.

V is TRBV25-1 and J is TRBJ2-1; 7 positions agree with TRBD2. Losses at the gene ends were 1 base for V and 9 bases for J; bases not matched to a gene: 9. The CDR3 contains 15 residues. Germline CDR1 MGHDK, CDR2 SYGVNS. CDR3 sequence: CASSELDSGSGEQFF. The CDR3 DNA is TGTGCCAGCAGTGAATTGGATAGCGGGTCCGGTGAGCAGTTCTTC.

This clone showed up just once. The chain combines TRBV2 with TRBJ2-3; tentative D call: TRBD2 (5 bases). The CDR3 is 14 residues long. Trimming left V 6 bases short and J 2 bases short, with 12 bases between. Germline CDR1 is SNHLY and CDR2 is FYNNEI. The CDR3 is CASRISGDTDTQYF. In DNA form, the CDR3 reads TGTGCCAGCAGAATCTCCGGGGACACAGATACGCAGTATTTT.

This clone was observed a single time. This chain joins TRBV7-8 and TRBJ2-7, with D maybe TRBD1 (5 bases). The CDR3 spans 15 residues. The germline gives CDR1 SGHVS, CDR2 FQNEAQ. With 1 base removed from V and 4 bases from J, the gap between germline ends came to 14 bases. The CDR3 loop reads CASSLDGFRVYEQYF. The CDR3, as DNA: TGTGCCAGCAGCTTAGATGGTTTCAGGGTTTACGAGCAGTACTTC.